Below, 9 T cell receptor beta chains from the same sample are listed, as sequenced in a study of regulatory T cells in long-lasting Graves disease. Relying on iRepertoire HTBI primers and Arm-PCR of CDR3 regions, the team built TCR beta libraries. Each CDR3 protein is one row after TCRdb ran MiXCR on the multiplex PCR reads. Of about 460,000 distinct CDR3 sequences listed, less than 25% are singletons. Sample time point: persistent/refractory GD, antithyroid drugs over 5 years with positive TRAb. Preparation of the TCR library used RNA extracted from PBMCs. The specimen was peripheral blood mononuclear cells (PBMCs), collected when the disease was refractory, from a patient treated with antithyroid drugs. These receptors were obtained from a female donor with Graves disease.

This clonotype has a count of ten or more. The CDR3 protein is CSAQGETQYF. The CDR3 DNA is TGCAGTGCTCAAGGAGAGACCCAGTACTTC. V gene TRBV20-1 combines with J gene TRBJ2-5; D gene uncertain. V was cut by 5 bases and J by 4 bases, with 5 bases left in between. Germline CDR1 DFQATT, CDR2 SNEGSKA (reference sequence). The CDR3 length is 10 residues.

The chain joins TRBV7-2 to TRBJ1-1, with a possible D match to TRBD1 (6 bases). CDR1 and CDR2 (germline): SGHTA, FQGNSA. CDR3 length: 15 amino acids. Between the trimmed V and J ends, which lost 2 bases and 2 bases, there was a span of 12 bases. The chain's CDR3 is CASSLIGGGNTEAFF. CDR3 nucleotides: TGTGCCAGCAGCTTAATAGGAGGGGGTAACACTGAAGCTTTCTTT.

This clonotype was counted many times. The rearrangement joins TRBV28 to TRBJ1-2; D perhaps matches TRBD1 (6 bases). CDR1 and CDR2 from the germline V gene are MDHEN and SYDVKM. V was cut by 6 bases and J by 2 bases, with 10 bases left in between. The CDR3 consists of 13 residues. The CDR3 spells CASRTGRNYGYTF. Written as DNA, the CDR3 is TGTGCCAGCAGAACAGGGAGGAACTATGGCTACACCTTC.

This clonotype was seen ten or more times. CDR3 DNA: TGTGCCAGCAGTTTAGCAAGGAGCCGAGGAGGGTACGAGCAGTACTTC. Translating gives CASSLARSRGGYEQYF. The chain recombines TRBV28 with TRBJ2-7, with TRBD2 as a possible D gene (6 bases). Germline-derived CDR1 and CDR2 are MDHEN and SYDVKM. The CDR3 sequence is 16 residues long. V was trimmed by 2 bases and J by 4 bases, leaving 18 bases between them.

J is TRBJ1-2 and V is TRBV6-4, with D tentatively TRBD1 (6 bases). In germline, CDR1 is MRHNA, CDR2 SNTAGT. The length of the CDR3 is 14 residues. V was clipped by 6 bases and J by 4 bases, with 15 bases between them. DNA of the CDR3: TGTGCCAGCAGCACACAGGGTTTCGGCTATGGCTACACCTTC. Protein: CASSTQGFGYGYTF.

This clonotype came up many times. The V call is TRBV15, the J call TRBJ1-4; the D is unclear. Trimming removed 5 bases from V and 7 bases from J, with 17 bases in between. Germline V gene data show CDR1 as LNHNV and CDR2 as YYDKDF (reference sequence). CDR3 size: 15 residues. In nucleotides, the CDR3 is TGTGCCACCAGCGACGACTTCGGCGGGGTTGAAAAACTGTTTTTT. It codes for CATSDDFGGVEKLFF.

The chain employs TRBV11-2 and TRBJ1-2, with D uncertain. The CDR3 contains 15 residues. The germline gives CDR1 SGHAT, CDR2 FQNNGV. V was clipped by 0 bases and J by 3 bases, with 11 bases between them. As DNA, the CDR3 is TGTGCCAGCAGCTTAGATCCCCAGAGCCACTATGGCTACACCTTC. It translates to CASSLDPQSHYGYTF.

This chain links TRBV4-3 with TRBJ2-2, with 12 bases fitting TRBD2. V lost 1 base to trimming and J lost 13 bases; unmatched junction nucleotides: 10. In germline, CDR1 is LGHNA, CDR2 YSLEER. The CDR3 covers 16 residues. CDR3 nucleotides: TGCGCCAGCAGCCAAGTGGGGACTAGCGGGCCTCAGGTGCTGTTTTTT. Its translation is CASSQVGTSGPQVLFF.

This clonotype was observed many times. The chain carries TRBV19 and TRBJ1-2, with D perhaps TRBD1 (5 bases). Germline CDR1 LNHDA, CDR2 SQIVND (reference sequence). The V end was cut by 6 bases, the J end by 5 bases, with 13 bases between. This CDR3 spans 13 amino acids. This CDR3 reads CASSPRGGYGYTF. The CDR3 coding sequence is TGTGCCAGTAGCCCTCGGGGCGGATATGGCTACACCTTC.